These 19 T cell receptor beta chains were sequenced from one sample in a study of blood T cell repertoires in COVID-19. Data came from immunoSEQ multiplex PCR; TCRdb stores just in-frame clones and leaves some out. The data contain about 74,000 clones, around three quarters of them seen just once; the ten biggest clones take up less than 20%. Sequenced material: peripheral blood. These receptors were collected from a human donor in a cohort sampled during active COVID-19.

The rearrangement uses TRBV5-1 and TRBJ1-1; D remains ambiguous. The germline gives CDR1 SGHRS, CDR2 YFSETQ. V lost 3 bases to trimming and J lost 3 bases, with 6 bases between them. This CDR3 has 12 amino acids. DNA for the CDR3: TGCGCCAGCAGCTACGGAGACACTGAAGCTTTCTTT. Translation gives CASSYGDTEAFF.

The chain has TRBV29-1 and TRBJ1-2; 9 nucleotides match TRBD1. Germline V CDR1 and CDR2: SQVTM, ANQGSEA. This CDR3 is built from 16 residues. Trimming at V came to 4 bases and at J to 5 bases, leaving 14 bases not matched to a gene. The CDR3 sequence: CSVARTGVNGPYGYTF. The CDR3 coding sequence is TGCAGCGTTGCTCGGACAGGGGTAAACGGGCCTTATGGCTACACCTTC.

The chain combines TRBV11-3 with TRBJ2-1, with no clear D. Germline-derived CDR1 and CDR2 are SGHNT and YENEEA. V was clipped by 3 bases and J by 0 bases, with 12 bases between them. This CDR3 is 16 amino acids long. The CDR3, as DNA: TGTGCCAGCAGCTTGAGATTAGCAAGCTCCTACAATGAGCAGTTCTTC. Translated: CASSLRLASSYNEQFF.

Only a few counts were recorded for this clone. The rearrangement uses TRBV9 and TRBJ1-2; no reliable D call. Per the germline V gene, CDR1 is SGDLS and CDR2 is YYNGEE. This CDR3 region has 12 residues. The V gene lost 7 bases and the J gene lost 5 bases, with 12 bases spanning the gap. CDR3 sequence: CASGSEVYGYTF. For the CDR3, the DNA is TGTGCCAGCGGGTCCGAGGTATATGGCTACACCTTC.

A few counts support this clone. The V and J genes are TRBV11-3 and TRBJ2-1; 8 bases fit TRBD2. The CDR3 loop spans 14 amino acids. Germline lookup yields CDR1 SGHNT and CDR2 YENEEA. Trimming cost V 1 base and J 7 bases; bases outside gene matches: 3. The CDR3 DNA reads as TGTGCCAGCAGCTTAGTTAGCGGGACTAATGAGCAGTTCTTC. This encodes CASSLVSGTNEQFF.

This clone was detected a few times. The rearrangement joins TRBV11-2 to TRBJ2-1; TRBD2 aligns across 7 bases. Trimming at V came to 5 bases and at J to 8 bases, leaving 9 bases not matched to a gene. In germline, CDR1 is SGHAT, CDR2 FQNNGV. There are 14 residues in the CDR3. The CDR3 coding sequence is TGTGCCAGCAGCGTGGTGGTAGGGAGGGATGAGCAGTTCTTC. Translating it yields CASSVVVGRDEQFF.

This sequence joins TRBV10-3 and TRBJ2-1, with D possibly being TRBD2 (5 bases). CDR1 ENHRY and CDR2 SYGVKD come from the germline V gene. CDR3 length: 15 amino acids. V was trimmed by 0 bases and J by 7 bases, leaving 13 bases between them. The CDR3 sequence: CAISESMVRGNEQFF. The CDR3 region has the DNA TGTGCCATCAGTGAGTCGATGGTCCGAGGGAATGAGCAGTTCTTC.

The genes are TRBV5-4 and TRBJ2-1; 11 bases line up with TRBD2. This CDR3 spans 16 amino acids. The germline V gene encodes CDR1 SGHNT and CDR2 YYREEE (reference sequence). With 2 bases clipped from V and 7 bases from J, the junction kept 8 bases outside the gene matches. CDR3 nucleotide sequence: TGTGCCAGCAGCTTAAGAACTAGCGGGAGCGGGAATGAGCAGTTCTTC. It specifies CASSLRTSGSGNEQFF.

This chain connects TRBV28 to TRBJ1-3, with D perhaps TRBD1 (5 bases). The CDR3 is made up of 15 amino acids. Germline V lookup: CDR1 MDHEN, CDR2 SYDVKM. The V end lost 6 bases, the J end lost 3 bases, and 15 bases lay between the germline ends. The CDR3 nucleotides are TGTGCCAGCAGAAGCCCATGGGGGGGTGGAAACACCATATATTTT. Encoded protein: CASRSPWGGGNTIYF.

The chain employs TRBV28 and TRBJ2-6, with 8 bases that match TRBD1. V lost 2 bases to trimming and J lost 4 bases; unmatched junction nucleotides: 7. The V gene's germline CDR1 is MDHEN and CDR2 SYDVKM. The CDR3 contains 17 residues. The CDR3 sequence is CASSLGQGAVGANVLTF. CDR3 DNA: TGTGCCAGCAGTTTAGGGCAGGGGGCTGTCGGGGCCAACGTCCTGACTTTC.

This clone was detected only a few times. This chain uses TRBV2 with TRBJ2-6; perhaps TRBD2 as D (7 bases). The CDR3 sequence is 17 residues long. Germline V lookup: CDR1 SNHLY, CDR2 FYNNEI. V lost 4 bases to trimming and J lost 4 bases, with 17 bases between them. The CDR3 DNA follows: TGTGCCAGCAGTGTGAGGGGGGGGGCTTCGGGGGCCAACGTCCTGACTTTC. Its translation is CASSVRGGASGANVLTF.

This clone has a handful of counts. The CDR3 region is CSVVQAGPGNTIYF. The CDR3 region has the DNA TGCAGCGTTGTGCAGGCGGGGCCCGGAAACACCATATATTTT. This rearrangement joins TRBV29-1 to TRBJ1-3; a weak D match, TRBD1 (5 bases). This CDR3 is built from 14 residues. Trimming removed 4 bases from V and 4 bases from J, with 14 bases in between. From germline, CDR1 is SQVTM and CDR2 ANQGSEA.

The chain links TRBV5-1 to TRBJ1-2; 7 nucleotides line up with TRBD1. Germline CDR1 SGHRS, CDR2 YFSETQ. Trimming cost V 0 bases and J 8 bases; bases outside gene matches: 7. CDR3 size: 14 residues. CDR3 DNA: TGCGCCAGCAGCTTGGCTACAGGGGTAGGCGGCTACACCTTC. This codes for CASSLATGVGGYTF.

This chain links TRBV9 with TRBJ2-1; D is unresolved. The CDR3 is made up of 14 amino acids. Germline CDR1 SGDLS, CDR2 YYNGEE. V shed 4 bases and J shed 4 bases, with 12 bases lying between them. CDR3 DNA: TGTGCCAGCAGCCCCCTCGAGCTATACAATGAGCAGTTCTTC. Its translation is CASSPLELYNEQFF.

This chain connects TRBV5-1 to TRBJ2-7, with TRBD1 as a possible D gene (6 bases). The V end was cut by 0 bases, the J end by 5 bases, with 12 bases between. This CDR3 contains 14 residues. Germline V CDR1 and CDR2: SGHRS, YFSETQ. The CDR3 is CASSLDRESHEQYF. In DNA, the CDR3 is TGCGCCAGCAGCTTGGACAGGGAAAGTCACGAGCAGTACTTC.

The chain uses TRBV7-2 and TRBJ2-7; 8 nucleotides match TRBD2. This CDR3 comprises 13 residues. Germline V lookup: CDR1 SGHTA, CDR2 FQGNSA. V shed 5 bases and J 4 bases; nucleotides not matched to a gene: 4. CDR3 nucleotide sequence: TGTGCCAGCAGCCCCGGGACTAGTTACGAGCAGTACTTC. Its protein is CASSPGTSYEQYF.

The V call is TRBV5-1, the J call TRBJ2-3; weak D call: TRBD2 (6 bases). Trimming removed 7 bases from V and 2 bases from J, with 11 bases in between. The CDR3 length is 13 residues. Germline V gene sequence: CDR1 SGHRS, CDR2 YFSETQ. This CDR3 reads CASRGVLTDTQYF. The CDR3 DNA reads TGCGCCAGCCGCGGGGTACTCACAGATACGCAGTATTTT.

V usage is TRBV24-1 and J usage is TRBJ2-3; D call uncertain. V was trimmed by 2 bases and J by 2 bases, leaving 13 bases between them. The CDR3 consists of 16 residues. Germline assignment: CDR1 KGHDR and CDR2 SFDVKD. The CDR3 nucleotides read TGTGCCACCAGTGATTCGAGACTCGGTAACACAGATACGCAGTATTTT. As protein: CATSDSRLGNTDTQYF.

This chain uses TRBV7-2 with TRBJ2-7; TRBD2 matches 12 bases. Germline V CDR1 and CDR2: SGHTA, FQGNSA. V gave up 2 bases and J gave up 0 bases; unmatched junction bases: 11. The CDR3 length is 19 residues. The CDR3 nucleotides are TGTGCCAGCAGCTTAAGGCTAGCGGGAGGGCCGGGGGGCTCCTACGAGCAGTACTTC. It specifies CASSLRLAGGPGGSYEQYF.